This is a list of T cell receptor beta chains from one sample in a study of T cells in Graves' hyperthyroidism and ophthalmopathy. TCRdb re-derived calls from the multiplex PCR reads in MiXCR, one entry per CDR3 protein. The sample has around 580,000 distinct CDR3 sequences; approximately 15% are singletons. Material: blood. The receptors derive from a woman aged 18-29 years with Graves' hyperthyroidism. The CDR3 runs from the conserved cysteine through the conserved F or W. Fields, in order: V gene, J gene, D gene, clone size, CDR3 DNA, CDR3 protein. A D gene is named only where the DNA matches it firmly. Rows may omit the clone size; those that give it use once, few, many or a size class.

V: TRBV9; J: TRBJ2-7; D: .; size: .; DNA: TGTGCCAGCAGCGTAGATGGGACCGTCTCCTACGAGCAGTACTTC; CDR3: CASSVDGTVSYEQYF
V: TRBV30; J: TRBJ2-2; D: .; size: many; DNA: TGTGCCTGGAGGCAGGGGCGTCAAAACACCGGGGAGCTGTTTTTT; CDR3: CAWRQGRQNTGELFF
V: TRBV20-1; J: TRBJ2-5; D: .; size: .; DNA: TGCAGTGCTAGAGACGCACATCTCCAAGAGACCCAGTACTTC; CDR3: CSARDAHLQETQYF
V: TRBV5-1; J: TRBJ2-1; D: TRBD2; size: .; DNA: TGCGCCAGCCGGACTAGCGGGACATCCTACAATGAGCAGTTCTTC; CDR3: CASRTSGTSYNEQFF
V: TRBV7-2; J: TRBJ2-4; D: .; size: many; DNA: TGTGCCAGCAGCTTGGTAACAGGGCCGGGGAACATTCAGTACTTC; CDR3: CASSLVTGPGNIQYF
V: TRBV18; J: TRBJ2-7; D: .; size: many; DNA: TGTGCCAGCTCACCACTTGAATCAGGAAGGAACTACGAGCAGTACTTC; CDR3: CASSPLESGRNYEQYF
V: TRBV3-1; J: TRBJ1-1; D: TRBD1; size: many; DNA: TGTGCCAGCAGCCTCCAGACAGGGGTCCCCACTGAAGCTTTCTTT; CDR3: CASSLQTGVPTEAFF
V: TRBV11-1; J: TRBJ1-1; D: TRBD1; size: many; DNA: TGTGCCAGCAGGACCACAGGGGTCACTGAAGCTTTCTTT; CDR3: CASRTTGVTEAFF
V: TRBV30; J: TRBJ1-1; D: .; size: many; DNA: TGTGCCTGGAGTATTAACATGAACACTGAAGCTTTCTTT; CDR3: CAWSINMNTEAFF
V: TRBV5-8; J: TRBJ2-2; D: .; size: few; DNA: TGTGCCAGCAGCCCGTGGGACGGTCCGGTGGAGTTTTTT; CDR3: CASSPWDGPVEFF
V: TRBV10-2; J: TRBJ2-1; D: TRBD2; size: .; DNA: TGCGCCAGTACCGGACTAGCGGGTTCAAATGAGCAGTTCTTC; CDR3: CASTGLAGSNEQFF